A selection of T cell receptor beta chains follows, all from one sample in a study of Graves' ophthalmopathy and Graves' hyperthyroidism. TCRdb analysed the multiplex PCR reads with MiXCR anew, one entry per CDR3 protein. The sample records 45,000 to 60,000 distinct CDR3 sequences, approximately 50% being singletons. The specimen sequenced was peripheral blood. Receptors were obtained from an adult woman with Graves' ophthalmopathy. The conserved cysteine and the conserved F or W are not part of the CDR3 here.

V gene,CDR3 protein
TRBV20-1,SARDTPGTGTYEQY
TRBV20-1,SALRTGVSAVDIQY
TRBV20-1,SYRGEVTEAF
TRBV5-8,ASSFWTGSIETQY
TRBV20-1,SAHSGRVYNEQF
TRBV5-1,ASSLGPGYEQY
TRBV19,ASSTRGSGSLADTQY
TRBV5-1,ASSLMGDDEKLF
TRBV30,AWRGQGTSYEQY
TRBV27,ASSPGGGSNQPQH
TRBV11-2,ASSLGSGEVYEQY
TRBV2,ASSPRDRFSYEQY
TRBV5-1,ASSLQGADTGELF
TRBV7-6,ASSWGDTQY
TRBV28,ASSWDSYGYT
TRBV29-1,SASAWQGAGNTIY
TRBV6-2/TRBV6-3,ASSYGSSGATGELF
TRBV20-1,SARDRDRGFYEQY
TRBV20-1,SARATSGSDDEQF
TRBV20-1,SGWDREKLF
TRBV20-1,SARPAPGLAGLILNNEQF
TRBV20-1,SAGGLAANVGALEAF
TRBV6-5,ASSYLAGHKNGYT
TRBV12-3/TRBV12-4,ASRLTGNTGELS
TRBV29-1,SVDVSENYGYT
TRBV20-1,SATSGSPYEQY
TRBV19,ASSDDSTFPNGYT
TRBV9,ASSALEAGPSYNEQF
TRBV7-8,ASSRGSLSTDTQY
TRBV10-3,AISAEGGSNTGELF
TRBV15,ATSQARNTEAF
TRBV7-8,ASSLAGREPYGYT
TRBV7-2,ASSLEYRQTFSYNEQF
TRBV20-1,SAPRQGGSYNSPLH
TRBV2,ASSEQTSRYT
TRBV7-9,ASSAGYGANVLT
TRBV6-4,ASSDGTSGSTDTQY
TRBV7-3,ASSRHPGTSSEQF
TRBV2,ASRGLGVGGEDEKLF
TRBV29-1,SGRGGSRGEQF
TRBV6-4,ASSEGAGGTGELL